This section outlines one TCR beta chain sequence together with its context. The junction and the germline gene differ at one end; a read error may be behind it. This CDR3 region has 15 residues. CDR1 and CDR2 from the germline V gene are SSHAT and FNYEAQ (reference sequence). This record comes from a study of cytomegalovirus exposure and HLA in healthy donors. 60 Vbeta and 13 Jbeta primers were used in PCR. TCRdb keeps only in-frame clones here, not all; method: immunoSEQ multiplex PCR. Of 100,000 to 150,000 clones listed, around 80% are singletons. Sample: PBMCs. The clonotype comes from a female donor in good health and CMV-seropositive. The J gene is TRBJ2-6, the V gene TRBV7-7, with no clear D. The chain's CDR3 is CASSPHFSGANVLTF. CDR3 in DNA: TGTGCTAGCAGCCCCCATTTCTCTGGGGCCAACGTCCTGACTTTC.